The clone carrying this T cell receptor beta chain has more than one count but fewer than ten. These data come from a study of CD8 T cells in ankylosing spondylitis. CDR1 is LGHNA and CDR2 is YSLEER in the germline V gene. The ends lost 0 bases at V and 9 bases at J; junction bases unmatched: 4. The CDR3 is 14 amino acids. One entry per CDR3 protein results from TCRdb running MiXCR on the 5' RACE reads. The table has 30,000 to 45,000 distinct CDR3 sequences, under 15% seen once. The sequence came from a male donor with ankylosing spondylitis. Sequencing was carried out using synovial fluid, either unsorted or a sorted T cell fraction (not recorded which). The rearrangement links TRBV4-3 to TRBJ2-1, with 8 bases that match TRBD2. In nucleotides, the CDR3 is TGCGCCAGCAGCCAAGAACGGGAGGGCCTTGAGCAGTTCTTC. Protein sequence: CASSQEREGLEQFF.